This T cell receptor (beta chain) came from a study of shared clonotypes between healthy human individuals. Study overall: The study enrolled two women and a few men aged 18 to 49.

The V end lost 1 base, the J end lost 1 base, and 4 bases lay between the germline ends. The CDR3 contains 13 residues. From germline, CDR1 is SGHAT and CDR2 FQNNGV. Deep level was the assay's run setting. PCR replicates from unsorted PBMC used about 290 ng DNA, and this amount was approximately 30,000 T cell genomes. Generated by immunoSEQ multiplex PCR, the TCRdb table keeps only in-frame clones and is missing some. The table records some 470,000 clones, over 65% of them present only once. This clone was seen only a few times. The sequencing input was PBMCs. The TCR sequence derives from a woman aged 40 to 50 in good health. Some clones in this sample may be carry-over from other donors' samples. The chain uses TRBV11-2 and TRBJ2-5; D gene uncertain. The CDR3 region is CASSLGVQETQYF. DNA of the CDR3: TGTGCCAGCAGCTTAGGGGTCCAAGAGACCCAGTACTTC. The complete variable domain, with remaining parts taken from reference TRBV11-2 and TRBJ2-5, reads EAGVAQSPRYKIIEKRQSVAFWCNPISGHATLYWYQQILGQGPKLLIQFQNNGVVDDSQLPKDRFSAERLKGVDSTLKIQPAKLEDSAVYLCASSLGVQETQYFGPGTRLLVL.